Listed here are 20 T cell receptor beta chains from one sample, sequenced in a study of radiation and T cells in renal cell carcinoma. Treatment defined: 15 Gy SBRT to primary tumor, nephrectomy 4 weeks later. Assay: immunoSEQ multiplex PCR; the TCRdb copy retains only in-frame clones and omits some. The sample lists 15,000 to 20,000 clones; less than 65% were seen once. This specimen was tumor tissue, taken from a patient whose treatment included radiotherapy and nephrectomy. These receptors all stem from a man aged 50 to 59 with renal cell carcinoma.

This clone has a single count. The genes are TRBV6-1 and TRBJ2-3; 11 positions match TRBD2. CDR1 is MNHNS and CDR2 is SASEGT in the germline V gene. The trim removed 7 bases at V and 6 bases at J, leaving 9 bases unmatched. The CDR3 consists of 15 residues. CDR3 DNA sequence: TGTGCCAGCACCCTACTAGCGGGAGATCCGGATACGCAGTATTTT. This translates into CASTLLAGDPDTQYF.

This chain connects TRBV5-5 to TRBJ2-2; D call uncertain. Trimming stripped 0 bases from V and 4 bases from J, with 4 bases between. Germline V gene lookup returns CDR1 SGHKS and CDR2 YYEKEE (reference sequence). The CDR3 sequence is 13 residues long. The CDR3 region is CASSLDPTGELFF. DNA for the CDR3: TGTGCCAGCAGCTTGGATCCCACCGGGGAGCTGTTTTTT.

The sample holds a few counts of this clone. The chain has TRBV7-9 and TRBJ2-7; 9 bases fit TRBD2. The germline gives CDR1 SEHNR, CDR2 FQNEAQ (reference sequence). The CDR3 totals 16 residues. V shed 3 bases, J shed 2 bases, and the junction held 8 bases outside the gene matches. CDR3 sequence reads: CASSFGGGRATYEQYF. CDR3 sequence (DNA): TGTGCCAGCAGCTTCGGGGGCGGGAGGGCCACCTACGAGCAGTACTTC.

The chain employs TRBV11-1 and TRBJ1-1; 11 bases are a match to TRBD1. Per the germline V gene, CDR1 is SGHAT and CDR2 is FQDESV (reference sequence). CDR3 length: 15 residues. V was pared by 4 bases and J by 1 base, with 2 bases of the junction left unmatched. The CDR3: CASSSGTGGNTEAFF. In nucleotides, the CDR3 is TGTGCCAGCAGCTCCGGGACAGGGGGGAACACTGAAGCTTTCTTT.

The V call is TRBV5-1, the J call TRBJ2-7; no definite D call. Deletions cut 5 bases from V and 1 base from J, with 13 bases between. CDR1 is SGHRS, CDR2 YFSETQ, per germline. CDR3 length equals 14 residues. The CDR3 reads CASRGDGGSYEQYF. CDR3 nucleotides: TGCGCCAGCAGGGGTGACGGCGGATCCTACGAGCAGTACTTC.

This clone was seen a handful of times. Mismatch with germline at one junction end may stem from a read error. The rearrangement joins TRBV2 to TRBJ1-6; TRBD1 is a possible D gene (5 bases). Germline values: CDR1 SNHLY, CDR2 FYNNEI. The CDR3 has 14 residues. The CDR3 DNA reads TGTGCCGGCAGTATTACAGGTGATAATTCACCCCTCCACTTT. Its protein product is CAGSITGDNSPLHF.

There are a few counts of this clone. The chain joins TRBV6-5 to TRBJ2-2, with 9 bases lining up with TRBD1. The ends lost 6 bases at V and 5 bases at J; junction bases unmatched: 4. The V gene's germline CDR1 is MNHEY and CDR2 SVGAGI. CDR3 length: 14 amino acids. In nucleotides, the CDR3 is TGTGCCAGCAGCTGGGACAGGGTTACCGGGGAGCTGTTTTTT. This codes for CASSWDRVTGELFF.

This chain uses TRBV6-6 with TRBJ2-1, with D perhaps given as TRBD1 or TRBD2 (5 bases each). The CDR3 has 15 residues. The V end lost 0 bases, the J end lost 4 bases, and 10 bases lay between the germline ends. Germline V gene lookup returns CDR1 MNHNY and CDR2 SVGAGI (reference sequence). In nucleotides, the CDR3 is TGTGCCAGCAGTTACTCCGGGACGGGGTACAATGAGCAGTTCTTC. Its protein product is CASSYSGTGYNEQFF.

Ten or more counts support this clone. The chain couples TRBV18 to TRBJ2-7; weak D call: TRBD2 (6 bases). This CDR3 comprises 16 residues. Per the germline V gene, CDR1 is KGHSH and CDR2 is LQKENI. V dropped 0 bases and J dropped 6 bases, with 18 bases sitting between them. The CDR3, as DNA: TGTGCCAGCTCACCACCGGGGTCCGGGGGAGAGCTCGAGCAGTACTTC. Residues: CASSPPGSGGELEQYF.

The rearrangement links TRBV18 to TRBJ2-7; no definite D call. The CDR3 is 12 amino acids. CDR1 is KGHSH and CDR2 is LQKENI in the germline V gene. Between the trimmed V and J ends, which lost 3 bases and 10 bases, there was a span of 13 bases. The CDR3 sequence: CASSPLGTGQYF. CDR3 nucleotide sequence: TGTGCCAGCTCACCTCTCGGAACTGGACAGTACTTC.

The chain combines TRBV5-5 with TRBJ2-2; 13 positions match TRBD2. The CDR3 runs to 15 residues. Germline loops: CDR1 SGHKS, CDR2 YYEKEE (reference sequence). Germline trimming cut 4 bases from V and 7 bases from J; bases unmatched to any gene: 4. CDR3 amino acids: CASSAGLAGVGELFF. The CDR3 region has the DNA TGTGCCAGCAGCGCAGGACTAGCGGGAGTCGGGGAGCTGTTTTTT.

This clone has a single count. The rearrangement uses TRBV6-6 and TRBJ1-4, with D perhaps TRBD1 (6 bases). CDR3 length equals 14 residues. V lost 6 bases and J 5 bases, leaving 13 bases between the germline ends. CDR1 is MNHNY and CDR2 is SVGAGI in the germline V gene (reference sequence). The CDR3 nucleotides read TGTGCCAGCAGATTAGGACAGATGAATGAAAAACTGTTTTTT. Translated, it gives CASRLGQMNEKLFF.

This clone was seen only a few times. The rearrangement links TRBV5-1 to TRBJ2-7; no firm D call. This CDR3 comprises 15 residues. V gave up 0 bases and J gave up 2 bases, with 12 bases separating them. Germline CDR1 is SGHRS and CDR2 is YFSETQ. CDR3 coding DNA: TGCGCCAGCAGCTTGGAATTAGTCCAAACCTACGAGCAGTACTTC. Translated, it gives CASSLELVQTYEQYF.

This chain uses TRBV29-1 with TRBJ2-3, with 9 nucleotides matching TRBD2. Germline loops: CDR1 SQVTM, CDR2 ANQGSEA. Trimming removed 5 bases from V and 3 bases from J; junction bases left unmatched: 12. This CDR3 spans 16 amino acids. The CDR3 sequence: CSVRGGGPFGTDTQYF. CDR3 in DNA: TGCAGCGTTCGCGGGGGGGGGCCATTCGGGACAGATACGCAGTATTTT.

This clone has a handful of counts. This sequence joins TRBV19 and TRBJ1-2, with 8 bases that match TRBD1. Germline-derived CDR1 and CDR2 are LNHDA and SQIVND (reference sequence). The CDR3 sequence is 16 residues long. V lost 9 bases, J lost 5 bases, and 17 bases stayed unmatched. The DNA for the CDR3 is TGTGCCAGCTCAAAAACGCAGGGGGCGAATCGTTATGGCTACACCTTC. Translating it yields CASSKTQGANRYGYTF. The full variable domain, rest sourced from reference TRBV19 and TRBJ1-2, is DGGITQSPKYLFRKEGQNVTLSCEQNLNHDAMYWYRQDPGQGLRLIYYSQIVNDFQKGDIAEGYSVSREKKESFPLTVTSAQKNPTAFYLCASSKTQGANRYGYTFGSGTRLTVV.

This rearrangement joins TRBV6-4 to TRBJ2-2, with D unresolved. There are 14 residues in the CDR3. With 3 bases removed from V and 4 bases from J, the gap between germline ends came to 9 bases. Germline CDR1 and CDR2: MRHNA and SNTAGT. CDR3 DNA sequence: TGTGCCAGCAGTGAGGGCCTACGCACCGGGGAGCTGTTTTTT. This codes for CASSEGLRTGELFF.

This clone is judged medium-sized. This chain links TRBV10-1 with TRBJ2-7; 10 bases are shared with TRBD1. The CDR3 is made up of 14 amino acids. CDR1 is WNHNN and CDR2 is SYGVQD in the germline V gene (reference sequence). The V and J ends lost 6 bases and 6 bases, in that order; junction bases with no gene match: 8. CDR3 amino acids: CASRPGTGVSEQYF. DNA of the CDR3: TGCGCCAGCAGACCCGGGACAGGGGTCTCCGAGCAGTACTTC.

This rearrangement joins TRBV6-5 to TRBJ2-7; TRBD2 matches at 13 bases. The germline V gene encodes CDR1 MNHEY and CDR2 SVGAGI. The J segment lost 2 bases and the V segment lost 4 bases, leaving 5 bases of the junction unmatched. This CDR3 has 16 amino acids. In DNA form, the CDR3 reads TGTGCCAGCAGTTCCGGACTAGCGGGGGAAGCCTACGAGCAGTACTTC. Its translation is CASSSGLAGEAYEQYF.

This chain uses TRBV20-1 with TRBJ2-7; no definite D call. This CDR3 region has 10 residues. V gave up 4 bases and J gave up 8 bases, with 9 bases separating them. Germline loops: CDR1 DFQATT, CDR2 SNEGSKA (reference sequence). The CDR3 DNA reads as TGCAGTGCTACCCTTGGAAAGCAGTACTTC. Amino acids: CSATLGKQYF.

The chain uses TRBV7-9 and TRBJ2-2; D not certain. Germline CDR1 is SEHNR and CDR2 is FQNEAQ (reference sequence). The CDR3 consists of 12 residues. Trimming took 3 bases from V and 7 from J, leaving 6 bases between them. The CDR3 DNA reads as TGTGCCAGCAGCTTGTTAATCGGGGAGCTGTTTTTT. Protein sequence: CASSLLIGELFF.